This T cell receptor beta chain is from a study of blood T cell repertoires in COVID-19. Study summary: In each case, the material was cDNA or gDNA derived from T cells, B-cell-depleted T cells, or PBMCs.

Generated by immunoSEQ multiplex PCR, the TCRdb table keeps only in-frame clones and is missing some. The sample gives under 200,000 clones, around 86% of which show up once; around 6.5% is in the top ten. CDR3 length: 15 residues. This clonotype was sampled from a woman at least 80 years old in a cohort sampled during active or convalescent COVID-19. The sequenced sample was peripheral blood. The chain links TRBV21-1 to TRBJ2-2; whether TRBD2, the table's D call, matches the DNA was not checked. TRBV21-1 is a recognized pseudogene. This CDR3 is CASSIRGNPTGELFF. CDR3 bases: TGTGCCAGCAGCATTAGAGGGAACCCTACCGGGGAGCTGTTTTTT.